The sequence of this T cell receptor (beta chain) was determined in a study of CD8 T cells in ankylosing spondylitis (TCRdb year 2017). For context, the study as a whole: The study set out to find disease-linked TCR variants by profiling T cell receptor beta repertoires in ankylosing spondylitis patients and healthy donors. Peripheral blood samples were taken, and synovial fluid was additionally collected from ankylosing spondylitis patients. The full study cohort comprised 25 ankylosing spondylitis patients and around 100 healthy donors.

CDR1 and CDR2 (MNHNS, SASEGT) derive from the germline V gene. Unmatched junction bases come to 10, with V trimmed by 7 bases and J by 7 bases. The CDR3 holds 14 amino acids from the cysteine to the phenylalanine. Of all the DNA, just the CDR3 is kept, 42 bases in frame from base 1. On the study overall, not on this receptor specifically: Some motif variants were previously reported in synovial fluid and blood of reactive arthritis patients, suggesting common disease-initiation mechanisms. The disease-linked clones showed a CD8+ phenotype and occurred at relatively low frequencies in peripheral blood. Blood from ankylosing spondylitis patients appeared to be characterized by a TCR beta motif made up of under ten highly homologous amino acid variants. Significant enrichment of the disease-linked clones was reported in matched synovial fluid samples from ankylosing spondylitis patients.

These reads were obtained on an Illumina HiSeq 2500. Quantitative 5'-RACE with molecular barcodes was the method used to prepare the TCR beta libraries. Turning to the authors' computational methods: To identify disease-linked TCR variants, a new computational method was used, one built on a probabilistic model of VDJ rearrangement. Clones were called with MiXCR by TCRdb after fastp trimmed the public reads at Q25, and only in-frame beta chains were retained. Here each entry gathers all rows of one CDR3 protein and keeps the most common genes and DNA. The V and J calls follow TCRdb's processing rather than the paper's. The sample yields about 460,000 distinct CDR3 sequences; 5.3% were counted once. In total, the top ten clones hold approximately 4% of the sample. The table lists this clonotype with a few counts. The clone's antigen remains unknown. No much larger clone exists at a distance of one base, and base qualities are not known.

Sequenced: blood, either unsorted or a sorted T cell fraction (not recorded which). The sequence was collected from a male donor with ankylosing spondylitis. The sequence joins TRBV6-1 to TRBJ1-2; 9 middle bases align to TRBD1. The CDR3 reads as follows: CASNRRDRDSGYTF. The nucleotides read TGTGCCAGCAACCGCCGGGACAGGGACTCTGGCTACACCTTC.